These T cell receptor beta chains were read from a single sample in a study of memory CD4+ T cells and cytomegalovirus serostatus. Clones were sequenced by immunoSEQ multiplex PCR, and TCRdb holds only the in-frame ones, with some missing. The repertoire holds about 42,000 clones, with 78% as singletons. The sample was memory CD4+ T cells from blood. The source is an adult in good health and CMV-seronegative. Both conserved end residues are part of each CDR3. Fields, in order: CDR3 length, V gene, J gene, CDR3 protein.

len: 13; v_gene: TRBV5-1; j_gene: TRBJ1-1; CDR3aa: CASSLRANTEAFF
len: 16; v_gene: TRBV5-1; j_gene: TRBJ2-5; CDR3aa: CASSGGTSGIQETQYF
len: 13; v_gene: TRBV14; j_gene: TRBJ2-2; CDR3aa: CASSPTGTGELFF
len: 12; v_gene: TRBV2; j_gene: .; CDR3aa: CASSSGVYEQYF
len: 15; v_gene: TRBV5-1; j_gene: TRBJ2-1; CDR3aa: CASSLDSGTMDEQFF
len: 13; v_gene: TRBV4-2; j_gene: TRBJ1-1; CDR3aa: CASSPLKGTEAFF
len: 15; v_gene: TRBV27; j_gene: TRBJ1-5; CDR3aa: CASRTGQNSNQPQHF
len: 15; v_gene: TRBV10-3; j_gene: TRBJ1-5; CDR3aa: CAIREGQGETQPQHF
len: 15; v_gene: TRBV28; j_gene: TRBJ1-1; CDR3aa: CASSLRSVGRTEAFF
len: 16; v_gene: TRBV11-3; j_gene: TRBJ2-1; CDR3aa: CASSVGQGIGSNEQFF
len: 16; v_gene: TRBV7-8; j_gene: TRBJ2-7; CDR3aa: CASSSPPGQGPYEQYF
len: 13; v_gene: TRBV5-1; j_gene: TRBJ1-1; CDR3aa: CATQTGKNTEAFF
len: 18; v_gene: TRBV18; j_gene: TRBJ1-2; CDR3aa: CASSPLGQGSSANYGYTF
len: 12; v_gene: TRBV18; j_gene: TRBJ1-2; CDR3aa: CASSQTVDGYTF
len: 14; v_gene: TRBV5-1; j_gene: TRBJ1-1; CDR3aa: CASSSQAGVTEAFF
len: 16; v_gene: TRBV19; j_gene: TRBJ2-2; CDR3aa: CASSIKRATNTGELFF
len: 14; v_gene: TRBV11-3; j_gene: TRBJ2-3; CDR3aa: CASSESGETDTQYF
len: 16; v_gene: TRBV5-4; j_gene: TRBJ2-3; CDR3aa: CASSRGPGVGTDTQYF
len: 15; v_gene: TRBV5-5; j_gene: TRBJ2-3; CDR3aa: CASSLEGLGPDTQYF
len: 13; v_gene: TRBV7-2; j_gene: TRBJ1-1; CDR3aa: CASSLDGYSEAFF
len: 13; v_gene: TRBV2; j_gene: TRBJ2-7; CDR3aa: CASSESEAGEQYF
len: 15; v_gene: TRBV21-1; j_gene: TRBJ1-3; CDR3aa: CASSKGASPEKTIYF
len: 12; v_gene: TRBV29-1; j_gene: TRBJ1-1; CDR3aa: CSVDRGNTEAFF
len: 16; v_gene: TRBV6-6; j_gene: TRBJ2-3; CDR3aa: CASSAKDSSVTDTQYF
len: 13; v_gene: TRBV7-8; j_gene: TRBJ1-5; CDR3aa: CASSLGDGQPQHF
len: 15; v_gene: TRBV6-5; j_gene: TRBJ1-1; CDR3aa: CASSYSNRLNTEAFF
len: 13; v_gene: TRBV5-1; j_gene: TRBJ1-2; CDR3aa: CASSLEPKSGYTF
len: 16; v_gene: TRBV5-5; j_gene: TRBJ2-7; CDR3aa: CASSLGGGQGLYEQYF
len: 13; v_gene: TRBV6-1; j_gene: TRBJ1-6; CDR3aa: CASRAGRDSPLHF
len: 15; v_gene: TRBV19; j_gene: TRBJ1-1; CDR3aa: CASSIGLSPNTEAFF
len: 16; v_gene: TRBV5-1; j_gene: TRBJ2-1; CDR3aa: CASSLMGRGGGDEQFF
len: 16; v_gene: TRBV30; j_gene: TRBJ1-6; CDR3aa: CATSAGLGTANSPLHF
len: 14; v_gene: TRBV19; j_gene: TRBJ1-1; CDR3aa: CASSIEITDYEAFF
len: 14; v_gene: TRBV7-9; j_gene: TRBJ1-6; CDR3aa: CASSAGQGFSPLHF
len: 13; v_gene: TRBV5-4; j_gene: TRBJ2-7; CDR3aa: CASSADISYEQYF
len: 17; v_gene: TRBV5-1; j_gene: TRBJ2-2; CDR3aa: CASSGRTGLGLTGELFF
len: 12; v_gene: TRBV29-1; j_gene: TRBJ2-7; CDR3aa: CSGRDPSAEQYF
len: 17; v_gene: TRBV5-1; j_gene: TRBJ1-1; CDR3aa: CASSRVDRGGKGPQAFF
len: 15; v_gene: TRBV18; j_gene: TRBJ1-6; CDR3aa: CASSPARVSNSPLHF
len: 17; v_gene: TRBV28; j_gene: TRBJ1-5; CDR3aa: CASSLTRLEGWDQPQHF
len: 18; v_gene: TRBV2; j_gene: TRBJ2-1; CDR3aa: CASSGASGVPSSYNEQFF
len: 15; v_gene: TRBV28; j_gene: TRBJ2-1; CDR3aa: CASRAPGLTYNEQFF
len: 13; v_gene: TRBV6-1; j_gene: TRBJ2-2; CDR3aa: CASWDSFTGELFF
len: 15; v_gene: TRBV27; j_gene: TRBJ1-1; CDR3aa: CASTIYPEDGTEAFF
len: 13; v_gene: TRBV6-5; j_gene: TRBJ2-7; CDR3aa: CASSFRGPGEQYF
len: 15; v_gene: TRBV27; j_gene: TRBJ1-2; CDR3aa: CASSRDRAVDYGYTF
len: 16; v_gene: TRBV5-1; j_gene: TRBJ2-3; CDR3aa: CASSLGGGGARDTQYF
len: 14; v_gene: TRBV14; j_gene: TRBJ1-1; CDR3aa: CASSFRGERTEAFF
len: 14; v_gene: TRBV5-1; j_gene: TRBJ2-5; CDR3aa: CASSLEGGRETQYF
len: 11; v_gene: TRBV6-1; j_gene: TRBJ2-5; CDR3aa: CASMVAETQYF
len: 14; v_gene: TRBV18; j_gene: TRBJ2-5; CDR3aa: CASSPQEGGETQYF
len: 13; v_gene: TRBV7-2; j_gene: TRBJ1-5; CDR3aa: CASSFGPNQAQHF
len: 15; v_gene: TRBV9; j_gene: TRBJ2-5; CDR3aa: CASSVGWQKQETQYF
len: 15; v_gene: TRBV9; j_gene: TRBJ2-2; CDR3aa: CASRASTGPHGELFF
len: 11; v_gene: TRBV2; j_gene: TRBJ2-3; CDR3aa: CASGEADTQYF
len: 11; v_gene: TRBV25-1; j_gene: TRBJ2-1; CDR3aa: CASSRLNEQFF
len: 12; v_gene: TRBV2; j_gene: TRBJ2-7; CDR3aa: CASDDQGYEQYF
len: 13; v_gene: TRBV6-6; j_gene: TRBJ2-7; CDR3aa: CASRTRTYYEQYF
len: 15; v_gene: TRBV6-5; j_gene: TRBJ2-3; CDR3aa: CASSYYERDPDTQYF